This passage covers 27 T cell receptor beta chains from one sample sequenced in a study of Graves' ophthalmopathy and Graves' hyperthyroidism. Scientists amplified the TCR beta CDR3 regions from RNA transcripts. RT-PCR in the first round used HTBI primers; a second-round multiplex PCR followed. TCRdb processed the multiplex PCR reads anew with MiXCR; each CDR3 protein has one entry. The table records 450,000 to 600,000 distinct CDR3 sequences, about 40% of them present only once. Source material: peripheral blood or thyroid tissue (not recorded which). The receptor source for this set is an adult man with Graves' hyperthyroidism.

The chain recombines TRBV25-1 with TRBJ1-2; 10 positions agree with TRBD1. Germline loops: CDR1 MGHDK, CDR2 SYGVNS. This CDR3 has 16 residues. The ends lost 5 bases at V and 6 bases at J; junction bases unmatched: 12. This CDR3 is CASSKPGQGRGDGYTF. CDR3 bases: TGTGCCAGCAGTAAACCGGGACAGGGGCGAGGGGATGGCTACACCTTC.

The chain couples TRBV10-3 to TRBJ2-5, with D uncertain. The CDR3 extends over 11 amino acids. Germline V gene lookup returns CDR1 ENHRY and CDR2 SYGVKD. V lost 4 bases and J 5 bases, leaving 5 bases between the germline ends. In DNA form, the CDR3 reads TGTGCCATCAGTGGGTACGAGACCCAGTACTTC. This sequence encodes CAISGYETQYF.

This clonotype showed up just a few times. The J gene is TRBJ2-3, the V gene TRBV19; D not certain. This CDR3 is 13 amino acids long. In germline, CDR1 is LNHDA, CDR2 SQIVND (reference sequence). The V end was cut by 7 bases, the J end by 10 bases, with 18 bases between. The CDR3 DNA reads as TGTGCCAGTACCCCATCCCGGGTAGGCTCGCAGTATTTT. The encoded protein is CASTPSRVGSQYF.

The V call is TRBV10-3, the J call TRBJ1-4, with 7 nucleotides matching TRBD1. Looked up from germline, CDR1 is ENHRY and CDR2 is SYGVKD. Losses at the gene ends were 10 bases for V and 8 bases for J; bases not matched to a gene: 7. The CDR3 spans 12 residues. The CDR3 is CASTGVDEKLFF. CDR3 coding DNA: TGTGCCAGCACAGGGGTGGACGAAAAACTGTTTTTT.

In this sample, this clonotype turned up many times. The gene calls are TRBV5-4 and TRBJ1-2; D ambiguous. Germline-derived CDR1 and CDR2 are SGHNT and YYREEE (reference sequence). The CDR3 covers 14 residues. Trimming shortened V by 0 bases and J by 1 base, and 7 bases separated the two germline ends. The CDR3 sequence is CASSLESINYGYTF. CDR3 DNA sequence: TGTGCCAGCAGCTTGGAAAGCATTAACTATGGCTACACCTTC. Filled out from reference TRBV5-4 and TRBJ1-2, the complete variable domain reads ETGVTQSPTHLIKTRGQQVTLRCSSQSGHNTVSWYQQALGQGPQFIFQYYREEENGRGNFPPRFSGLQFPNYSSELNVNALELDDSALYLCASSLESINYGYTFGSGTRLTVV.

The rearrangement uses TRBV7-2 and TRBJ1-5; 8 bases line up with TRBD1. The J segment lost 6 bases and the V segment lost 4 bases, leaving 8 bases of the junction unmatched. Germline V gene lookup returns CDR1 SGHTA and CDR2 FQGNSA. The CDR3 has 15 amino acids. As DNA, the CDR3 is TGTGCCAGCAGCTCTATATCAGGGGGCCCTCAGCCCCAGCATTTT. This gives the protein CASSSISGGPQPQHF.

The sample holds a few counts of this clonotype. The chain has TRBV3-1 and TRBJ2-5; D unresolved. This CDR3 contains 18 residues. Trimming stripped 3 bases from V and 1 base from J, with 21 bases between. Germline CDR1 is LGHDT and CDR2 is YNNKEL (reference sequence). This CDR3 reads CASSHRRNGVSRQETQYF. The DNA of the CDR3 is TGTGCCAGCAGCCACCGACGGAACGGAGTATCCCGCCAAGAGACCCAGTACTTC.

This clonotype was seen many times. This CDR3 reads CASSLLAANYGYTF. Written as DNA, the CDR3 is TGTGCCAGTAGTCTCCTTGCCGCTAACTATGGCTACACCTTC. This chain uses TRBV19 with TRBJ1-2; D is undetermined. This CDR3 has 14 amino acids. Germline V gives CDR1 LNHDA, CDR2 SQIVND (reference sequence). With 5 bases removed from V and 0 bases from J, the gap between germline ends came to 10 bases.

This clonotype was counted at least ten times. This chain uses TRBV7-9 with TRBJ1-2; 7 nucleotides line up with TRBD1. In germline, CDR1 is SEHNR, CDR2 FQNEAQ (reference sequence). Trimming at V came to 4 bases and at J to 4 bases, leaving 6 bases not matched to a gene. The CDR3 is made up of 14 amino acids. This CDR3 reads CASSWDSDSYGYTF. Written as DNA, the CDR3 is TGTGCCAGCAGCTGGGACAGCGATTCCTATGGCTACACCTTC.

Ten or more counts support this clonotype. The chain joins TRBV6-1 to TRBJ1-3, with D unresolved. Germline V gives CDR1 MNHNS, CDR2 SASEGT. The CDR3 runs to 13 residues. The V end lost 6 bases, the J end lost 5 bases, and 11 bases lay between the germline ends. The CDR3 sequence is CASSARQRNTIYF. The CDR3 coding sequence is TGTGCCAGCAGCGCGCGGCAAAGAAACACCATATATTTT.

Many counts were recorded for this clonotype. CDR3 in DNA: TGCGCCAGCAGCTTTGGGTCACAGGGAAGCTACGAGCAGTACTTC. Translated, it gives CASSFGSQGSYEQYF. This rearrangement joins TRBV5-1 to TRBJ2-7, with a possible D match to TRBD1 (6 bases). Germline CDR1 is SGHRS and CDR2 is YFSETQ. This CDR3 spans 15 amino acids. The ends were cut back, 2 bases at V and 3 bases at J, with 15 bases in the middle.

This clonotype was detected ten times or more. The chain couples TRBV7-8 to TRBJ1-2, with a weak D call TRBD1 (5 bases). Germline CDR1 is SGHVS and CDR2 is FQNEAQ. V lost 5 bases and J lost 5, with 18 bases in between. The CDR3 consists of 15 residues. CDR3 coding DNA: TGTGCCAGCAGCCCGGGGACTCCCTTAGGGTATGGCTACACCTTC. As protein: CASSPGTPLGYGYTF.

This clonotype was recorded many times. The chain combines TRBV6-1 with TRBJ2-7; the D gene is possibly TRBD1 (6 bases). CDR3 length equals 14 residues. Germline CDR1 is MNHNS and CDR2 is SASEGT. V was pared by 7 bases and J by 2 bases, with 15 bases between. CDR3: CASNPTGMTYEQYF. CDR3 coding DNA: TGTGCCAGCAACCCCACAGGGATGACCTACGAGCAGTACTTC.

The rearrangement joins TRBV28 to TRBJ1-1; a weak D match, TRBD1 (6 bases). The CDR3 extends over 14 amino acids. The V end lost 5 bases, the J end lost 5 bases, and 15 bases lay between the germline ends. From germline, CDR1 is MDHEN and CDR2 SYDVKM. Here the CDR3 DNA reads TGTGCCAGCAGTCCTCCGGGGGCGCAGACTGAAGCTTTCTTT. This gives the protein CASSPPGAQTEAFF.

This clonotype has just a few counts. The chain combines TRBV5-6 with TRBJ1-2; TRBD1 matches at 11 bases. Per germline, CDR1 SGHDT and CDR2 YYEEEE. This CDR3 spans 14 amino acids. V shed 4 bases, J shed 8 bases, and the junction held 7 bases outside the gene matches. This CDR3 reads CASSGEDRGRGYTF. As DNA, the CDR3 is TGTGCCAGCAGCGGGGAGGACAGGGGGCGCGGCTACACCTTC.

This chain joins TRBV15 and TRBJ2-7, with 9 bases fitting TRBD1. This CDR3 spans 15 amino acids. CDR1 LNHNV and CDR2 YYDKDF come from the germline V gene (reference sequence). V gave up 4 bases and J gave up 3 bases; unmatched junction bases: 7. The CDR3 loop reads CATSKRDREVYEQYF. In nucleotides, the CDR3 is TGTGCCACCAGCAAAAGGGACAGGGAAGTCTACGAGCAGTACTTC.

About this clonotype: This clone may be a read error of a much larger clone one base away. V usage is TRBV10-3 and J usage is TRBJ2-7, with no clear D. Germline lookup yields CDR1 ENHRY and CDR2 SYGVKD. The CDR3 is 14 residues long. The CDR3 DNA follows: TGTGCCAGCAGTTCCGCCCGGATCTCCTACGAGCAGTACTTC. Translated, it gives CASSSARISYEQYF.

This chain's CDR3 is CAIYRGGETQYF. The CDR3 DNA reads as TGTGCCATCTACCGGGGAGGAGAGACCCAGTACTTC. The genes are TRBV12-3 or TRBV12-4 and TRBJ2-5; D perhaps matches TRBD2 (6 bases). This CDR3 spans 12 amino acids. With 10 bases removed from V and 4 bases from J, the gap between germline ends came to 13 bases.

V and J are TRBV18 and TRBJ1-6; perhaps TRBD1 as D (6 bases). CDR3 length: 15 residues. The V gene lost 0 bases and the J gene lost 6 bases, with 9 bases spanning the gap. Germline V gene lookup returns CDR1 KGHSH and CDR2 LQKENI. In nucleotides, the CDR3 is TGTGCCAGCTCACCACCGGGGGGCCTTAATTCACCCCTCCACTTT. Translating it yields CASSPPGGLNSPLHF.

This clonotype was picked up many times. The chain recombines TRBV6-5 with TRBJ1-1; 9 bases line up with TRBD1. V was pared by 6 bases and J by 1 base, with 0 bases of the junction left unmatched. Germline CDR1 reads MNHEY; CDR2 reads SVGAGI. This CDR3 contains 13 residues. The CDR3 region has the DNA TGTGCCAGCAGACAGGGGGCGAACACTGAAGCTTTCTTT. It yields the protein CASRQGANTEAFF.

This clonotype was counted ten times or more. The chain has TRBV7-6 and TRBJ2-5; TRBD2 matches at 13 bases. The CDR3 loop spans 17 amino acids. CDR1 SGHVS and CDR2 FNYEAQ come from the germline V gene. Trimming cost V 5 bases and J 0 bases; bases outside gene matches: 6. The CDR3 DNA is TGTGCCAGCAGCCTAACGGGACTAGCGGGGTACCAAGAGACCCAGTACTTC. Encoded protein: CASSLTGLAGYQETQYF.

About this clonotype: The junction differs from germline at one of its ends, possibly a read error. This sequence joins TRBV7-3 and TRBJ1-1, with 8 bases that match TRBD1. This CDR3 contains 14 residues. Per the germline V gene, CDR1 is SGHTA and CDR2 is FQGTGA. The CDR3 protein is CASSLQGANTKAFF. For the CDR3, the DNA is TGTGCCAGCAGCTTACAGGGGGCAAACACTAAAGCTTTCTTT.

At least ten counts were recorded for this clonotype. The V and J genes are TRBV20-1 and TRBJ2-6, with 9 nucleotides matching TRBD1. Germline lookup yields CDR1 DFQATT and CDR2 SNEGSKA (reference sequence). The V gene end was trimmed by 1 base and the J gene end by 1 base; junction bases not matched to a gene: 2. The CDR3 totals 16 residues. For the CDR3, the DNA is TGCAGTGCTAGAGTGGACAGGGGATCTGGGGCCAACGTCCTGACTTTC. Its translation: CSARVDRGSGANVLTF.

With respect to this clonotype: As the CDR3 is not closed by the conserved phenylalanine or tryptophan, this likely results from a read error. The rearrangement uses TRBV6-1 and TRBJ2-2; maybe TRBD1 (10 bases). In germline, CDR1 is MNHNS, CDR2 SASEGT. V was cut by 3 bases and J by 3 bases, with 20 bases left in between. The CDR3 runs 18 residues. Written as DNA, the CDR3 is TGTGCCAGCAGTGAGGACAGGGGGACTAGCCTCGACACCGGGGAGCTGTTTCTT. This sequence encodes CASSEDRGTSLDTGELFL.

This clonotype was counted a few times. The chain carries TRBV5-1 and TRBJ1-1; D perhaps matches TRBD1 (6 bases). Germline values: CDR1 SGHRS, CDR2 YFSETQ. There are 13 residues in the CDR3. The ends were cut back, 5 bases at V and 2 bases at J, with 10 bases in the middle. Written as DNA, the CDR3 is TGCGCCAGCAGGGGGGCAGTTAACACTGAAGCTTTCTTT. Its protein product is CASRGAVNTEAFF.

This clonotype was seen only a few times. V is TRBV7-9 and J is TRBJ2-1, with D unresolved. V gave up 5 bases and J gave up 5 bases, with 10 bases separating them. CDR1 and CDR2 from the germline V gene are SEHNR and FQNEAQ (reference sequence). The CDR3 has 13 amino acids. For the CDR3, the DNA is TGTGCCAGCAGCCCCAGACTCGACAATGAGCAGTTCTTC. It is translated as CASSPRLDNEQFF.

The gene calls are TRBV12-3 or TRBV12-4 and TRBJ2-7; D gene unclear. Trimming pared 5 bases from V and 5 bases from J, leaving 13 bases between. The CDR3 totals 13 residues. The chain's CDR3 is CASSPPGVHEQYF. The CDR3 DNA reads TGTGCCAGCAGTCCCCCGGGTGTCCACGAGCAGTACTTC.